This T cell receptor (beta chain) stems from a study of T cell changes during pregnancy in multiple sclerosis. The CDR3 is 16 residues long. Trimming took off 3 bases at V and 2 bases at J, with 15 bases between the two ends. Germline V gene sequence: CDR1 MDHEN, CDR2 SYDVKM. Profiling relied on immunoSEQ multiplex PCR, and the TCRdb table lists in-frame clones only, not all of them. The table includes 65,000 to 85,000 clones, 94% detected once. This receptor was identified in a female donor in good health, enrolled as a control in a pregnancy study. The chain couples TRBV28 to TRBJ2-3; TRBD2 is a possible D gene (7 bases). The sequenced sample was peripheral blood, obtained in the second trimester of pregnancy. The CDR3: CASSLPPRGPTDTQYF. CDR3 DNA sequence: TGTGCCAGCAGTTTGCCTCCGCGGGGGCCCACAGATACGCAGTATTTT. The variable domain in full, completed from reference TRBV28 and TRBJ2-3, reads DVKVTQSSRYLVKRTGEKVFLECVQDMDHENMFWYRQDPGLGLRLIYFSYDVKMKEKGDIPEGYSVSREKKERFSLILESASTNQTSMYLCASSLPPRGPTDTQYFGPGTRLTVL.